Each of the 22 T cell receptor beta chains below was sequenced from the same sample in a study of shared clonotypes between healthy human individuals. Assay used: immunoSEQ multiplex PCR; TCRdb lists only in-frame clones, some missing. The data hold fewer than 1.4 million clones, with 70% to 80% observed a single time. Sequencing input: memory CD4+ T cells from PBMCs. The subset: CD45RA-negative fraction. These receptors all come from a man between 18 and 35 years old in good health. Some clones in this sample may be carry-over from other donors' samples.

The rearrangement links TRBV5-1 to TRBJ1-3; perhaps TRBD1 as D (6 bases). This CDR3 region has 18 residues. The ends were cut back, 0 bases at V and 0 bases at J, with 16 bases in the middle. Germline V gene sequence: CDR1 SGHRS, CDR2 YFSETQ. The CDR3 DNA is TGCGCCAGCAGCTTGGTCATGACAGGTGCTAGCTCTGGAAACACCATATATTTT. Translating it yields CASSLVMTGASSGNTIYF. Together with reference TRBV5-1 and TRBJ1-3, the CDR3 gives the full variable domain: KAGVTQTPRYLIKTRGQQVTLSCSPISGHRSVSWYQQTPGQGLQFLFEYFSETQRNKGNFPGRFSGRQFSNSRSEMNVSTLELGDSALYLCASSLVMTGASSGNTIYFGEGSWLTVV.

The chain links TRBV11-2 to TRBJ1-1; D may be TRBD1 (5 bases). The CDR3 has 14 amino acids. Germline V gene data show CDR1 as SGHAT and CDR2 as FQNNGV. Trimming removed 4 bases at V and 1 base at J, with 10 bases between. The CDR3 DNA is TGTGCCAGCAGCTGGGGGACCAGGAACACTGAAGCTTTCTTT. Amino acid sequence: CASSWGTRNTEAFF.

This chain joins TRBV7-2 and TRBJ2-5; D possibly uses TRBD1 or TRBD2 (5 bases each). The ends were cut back, 5 bases at V and 5 bases at J, with 15 bases in the middle. Germline CDR1 and CDR2: SGHTA and FQGNSA. The length of the CDR3 is 14 residues. The CDR3 DNA is TGTGCCAGCAGCCCTCGGGCAGGGAGTGAGACCCAGTACTTC. It translates to CASSPRAGSETQYF.

The rearrangement uses TRBV29-1 and TRBJ1-4; 9 bases map to TRBD1. Unmatched junction bases numbered 6, after V lost 6 bases and J lost 7 bases. CDR3 length: 13 amino acids. Looked up from germline, CDR1 is SQVTM and CDR2 is ANQGSEA. The CDR3 bases are TGCAGCGTCAGGACAGGGGACTTTGAAAAACTGTTTTTT. It codes for CSVRTGDFEKLFF.

Details on this clone: Additional DNA sequences in this sample encode the identical CDR3. This chain links TRBV6-6 with TRBJ2-7, with 14 nucleotides matching TRBD2. The CDR3 runs to 15 residues. The junction had 5 bases not matched to a gene; V was cut back by 6 bases and J by 4 bases. Germline V gives CDR1 MNHNY, CDR2 SVGAGI (reference sequence). Written as DNA, the CDR3 is TGTGCCAGCAGCCCGAGGACTAGCGGGGGGTACGAGCAGTACTTC. This codes for CASSPRTSGGYEQYF.

In regard to this clone: Compared with germline, one end of the junction differs, possibly owing to a read error. CDR3 sequence: CAISEAGAYEQYF. CDR3 coding DNA: TGTGCCATCAGTGAAGCGGGAGCCTACGAGCAGTACTTC. The chain couples TRBV6-1 to TRBJ2-7, with TRBD2 matching over 8 bases. This CDR3 region has 13 residues. Germline values: CDR1 MNHNS, CDR2 SASEGT.

This chain joins TRBV6-6 and TRBJ2-7; D unresolved. The V gene lost 0 bases and the J gene lost 9 bases, with 9 bases spanning the gap. The CDR3 extends over 12 amino acids. The germline gives CDR1 MNHNY, CDR2 SVGAGI (reference sequence). Written as DNA, the CDR3 is TGTGCCAGCAGTTACTCCATAGTAGCGCAGTACTTC. Its translation: CASSYSIVAQYF.

The rearrangement links TRBV28 to TRBJ2-2, with D maybe TRBD2 (6 bases). The V and J ends lost 5 bases and 8 bases respectively, with 21 bases between them. Germline CDR1 is MDHEN and CDR2 is SYDVKM. The CDR3 contains 16 residues. The DNA for the CDR3 is TGTGCCAGCAGTACCTCCGGGACTTCATTTGGGGGGGAGCTGTTTTTT. This codes for CASSTSGTSFGGELFF.

The chain couples TRBV9 to TRBJ2-7, with TRBD2 matching 13 bases. Germline CDR1 SGDLS, CDR2 YYNGEE. V was clipped by 3 bases and J by 4 bases; unmatched bases: 4. The CDR3 length is 15 residues. Here the CDR3 reads CASSALAGGEYEQYF. CDR3 coding DNA: TGTGCCAGCAGCGCACTAGCGGGAGGGGAGTACGAGCAGTACTTC.

The chain is built from TRBV9 and TRBJ2-3; TRBD2 matches at 8 bases. The trim removed 0 bases at V and 2 bases at J, leaving 2 bases unmatched. The CDR3 consists of 15 residues. Germline V lookup: CDR1 SGDLS, CDR2 YYNGEE. The CDR3: CASSVVAGNTDTQYF. Written as DNA, the CDR3 is TGTGCCAGCAGCGTAGTAGCGGGAAACACAGATACGCAGTATTTT.

This clone has a handful of counts. The V gene is TRBV19, the J gene TRBJ2-3, with D possibly being TRBD2 (6 bases). CDR3 size: 15 residues. Between the trimmed V and J ends, which lost 7 bases and 2 bases, there was a span of 16 bases. Per the germline V gene, CDR1 is LNHDA and CDR2 is SQIVND (reference sequence). CDR3 nucleotide sequence: TGTGCCAGTAACATGGACCGGGAGTCCACAGATACGCAGTATTTT. Translating it yields CASNMDRESTDTQYF. Drawing the rest from reference TRBV19 and TRBJ2-3, the complete variable domain is DGGITQSPKYLFRKEGQNVTLSCEQNLNHDAMYWYRQDPGQGLRLIYYSQIVNDFQKGDIAEGYSVSREKKESFPLTVTSAQKNPTAFYLCASNMDRESTDTQYFGPGTRLTVL.

The chain couples TRBV7-2 to TRBJ1-3, with D unresolved. The CDR3 has 14 residues. CDR1 is SGHTA and CDR2 is FQGNSA in the germline V gene. V lost 2 bases and J 4 bases, leaving 9 bases between the germline ends. CDR3: CASSLYAVGNTIYF. The CDR3 bases are TGTGCCAGCAGCTTATATGCGGTGGGAAACACCATATATTTT.

This chain joins TRBV5-1 and TRBJ2-7, with 15 bases fitting TRBD2. The V segment lost 4 bases and the J segment 4 bases; nucleotides outside the gene matches: 6. Germline assignment: CDR1 SGHRS and CDR2 YFSETQ. The CDR3 contains 16 residues. In DNA, the CDR3 is TGCGCCAGCAGCGCCGGGACTAGCGGGAGGTCATACGAGCAGTACTTC. This gives the protein CASSAGTSGRSYEQYF.

The chain recombines TRBV5-6 with TRBJ1-5; D is perhaps TRBD1 (6 bases). V was cut by 4 bases and J by 7 bases, with 18 bases left in between. Germline V lookup: CDR1 SGHDT, CDR2 YYEEEE. This CDR3 is built from 15 residues. The CDR3 sequence is CASSALGQGPQPQHF. CDR3 DNA sequence: TGTGCCAGCAGCGCGCTCGGTCAGGGGCCCCAGCCCCAGCATTTT.

This chain joins TRBV7-2 and TRBJ2-5; D is perhaps TRBD1 or TRBD2 (5 bases each). The CDR3 consists of 14 residues. The germline CDR1 and CDR2 sequences are SGHTA and FQGNSA. The V and J ends lost 5 bases and 2 bases respectively, with 12 bases between them. The CDR3 DNA is TGTGCCAGCAGCGGGACCCAGGCGCAAGAGACCCAGTACTTC. The encoded protein is CASSGTQAQETQYF.

The rearrangement joins TRBV5-1 to TRBJ2-7; 13 bases fit TRBD2. Germline V gene sequence: CDR1 SGHRS, CDR2 YFSETQ. The CDR3 runs to 16 residues. V lost 4 bases to trimming and J lost 4 bases; unmatched junction nucleotides: 8. CDR3 protein: CASSVGLAGAKYEQYF. The CDR3 DNA reads TGCGCCAGCAGCGTCGGACTAGCGGGAGCAAAATACGAGCAGTACTTC.

The chain links TRBV29-1 to TRBJ1-2; maybe TRBD1 (6 bases). The CDR3 covers 11 residues. Trimming stripped 6 bases from V and 5 bases from J, with 10 bases between. Germline lookup yields CDR1 SQVTM and CDR2 ANQGSEA. The CDR3 DNA sequence: TGCAGCGTATACAGGGAGTATGGCTACACCTTC. This sequence encodes CSVYREYGYTF.

The gene calls are TRBV5-1 and TRBJ1-2; TRBD1 matches at 7 bases. CDR1 and CDR2 from the germline V gene are SGHRS and YFSETQ. The CDR3 is made up of 12 amino acids. Trimming at V came to 2 bases and at J to 8 bases, leaving 3 bases not matched to a gene. CDR3 amino acids: CASSLQGNGYTF. The CDR3 nucleotides read TGCGCCAGCAGCTTACAGGGGAACGGCTACACCTTC.

This chain links TRBV5-1 with TRBJ2-3; D possibly uses TRBD1 or TRBD2 (5 bases each). The CDR3 has 15 residues. The germline V gene has CDR1 SGHRS and CDR2 YFSETQ. Trimming pared 0 bases from V and 2 bases from J, leaving 10 bases between. CDR3 in DNA: TGCGCCAGCAGCTTGGCGGGACGGCACACAGATACGCAGTATTTT. Amino acids: CASSLAGRHTDTQYF.

A remark on this clone: Other nucleotide sequences from this sample produce the same CDR3. The CDR3: CASSPQGLGEKLFF. The CDR3 DNA follows: TGTGCCAGCTCACCACAGGGATTGGGTGAAAAACTGTTTTTT. This chain connects TRBV18 to TRBJ1-4; D not resolved. Germline-derived CDR1 and CDR2 are KGHSH and LQKENI. The CDR3 contains 14 residues. Trimming pared 1 base from V and 7 bases from J, leaving 10 bases between.

Comments on this clone: One end of the junction fails to match germline, which may point to a read error. The gene calls are TRBV7-8 and TRBJ2-7; D is ambiguous. From germline, CDR1 is SGHVS and CDR2 FQNEAQ. The CDR3 is 14 residues long. CDR3 sequence: CANSLELSSYEQYF. CDR3 sequence (DNA): TGTGCCAACAGCTTAGAGCTCAGTTCCTACGAGCAGTACTTC.

This clone was observed a handful of times. Other nucleotide sequences in the sample specify the same CDR3. The chain carries TRBV28 and TRBJ2-7; maybe TRBD1 (5 bases). The length of the CDR3 is 11 residues. Trimming left V 5 bases short and J 4 bases short, with 6 bases between. The germline CDR1 and CDR2 sequences are MDHEN and SYDVKM. The CDR3 region is CASSRGYEQYF. CDR3 nucleotides: TGTGCCAGCAGTAGGGGTTACGAGCAGTACTTC.